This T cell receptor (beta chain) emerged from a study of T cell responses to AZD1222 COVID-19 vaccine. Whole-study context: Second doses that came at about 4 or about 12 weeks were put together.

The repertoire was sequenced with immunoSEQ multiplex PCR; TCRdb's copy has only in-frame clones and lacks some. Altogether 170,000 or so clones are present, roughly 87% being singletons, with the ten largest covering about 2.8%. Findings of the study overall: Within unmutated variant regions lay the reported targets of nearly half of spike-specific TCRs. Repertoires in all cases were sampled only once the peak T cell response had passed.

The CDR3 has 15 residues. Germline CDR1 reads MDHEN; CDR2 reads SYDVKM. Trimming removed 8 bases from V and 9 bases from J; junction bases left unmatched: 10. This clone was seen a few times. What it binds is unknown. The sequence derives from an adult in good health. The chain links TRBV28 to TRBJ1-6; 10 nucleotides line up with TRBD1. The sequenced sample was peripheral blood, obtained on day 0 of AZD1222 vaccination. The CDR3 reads CASFGGQGSFSPLHF. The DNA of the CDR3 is TGTGCCAGCTTTGGGGGACAGGGGTCTTTTTCACCCCTCCACTTT.